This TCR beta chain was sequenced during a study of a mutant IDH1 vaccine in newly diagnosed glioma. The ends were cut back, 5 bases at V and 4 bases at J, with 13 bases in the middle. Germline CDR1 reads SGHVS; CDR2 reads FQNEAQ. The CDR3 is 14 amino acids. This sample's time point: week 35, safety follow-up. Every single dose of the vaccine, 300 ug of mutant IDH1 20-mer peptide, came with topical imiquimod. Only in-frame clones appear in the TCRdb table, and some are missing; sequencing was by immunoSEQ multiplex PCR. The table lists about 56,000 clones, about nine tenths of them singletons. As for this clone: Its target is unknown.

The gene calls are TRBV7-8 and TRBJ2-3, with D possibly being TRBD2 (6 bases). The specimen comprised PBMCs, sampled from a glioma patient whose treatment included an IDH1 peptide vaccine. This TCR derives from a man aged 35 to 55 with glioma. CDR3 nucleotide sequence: TGTGCCAGCAGCCCGGGCGGGACCCCAGATACGCAGTATTTT. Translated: CASSPGGTPDTQYF.